This passage covers 20 T cell receptor beta chains from one sample sequenced in a study of beta chain features in type 1 diabetes. Study-wide results and limits: The study found moderately but significantly shorter TCRB CDR3s in all four CD4+ subsets of Type 1 diabetes patients.

No antigen has been identified for these receptors. Investigators reverse transcribed all isolated RNA, so they sequenced expressed TCRB transcripts. Here immunoSEQ multiplex PCR was the method, and the copy in TCRdb shows in-frame clones only, minus some. The sample contains 600,000 to 700,000 clones, 9.5% to 15% of which appear only once. Sequences were obtained from naive CD4+ T cells from blood. Receptors were obtained from a man aged 30-40 years with type 1 diabetes.

There are a few counts of this clone. This sequence joins TRBV25-1 and TRBJ2-1, with D perhaps TRBD2 (7 bases). Germline V gene lookup returns CDR1 MGHDK and CDR2 SYGVNS. Trimming stripped 3 bases from V and 5 bases from J, with 20 bases between. The CDR3 length is 17 residues. The CDR3 region is CASSDWRGGRLNNEQFF. As DNA, the CDR3 is TGTGCCAGCAGTGATTGGAGGGGGGGCCGATTGAACAATGAGCAGTTCTTC. The entire variable domain, with the rest obtained from reference TRBV25-1 and TRBJ2-1, is as follows: EADIYQTPRYLVIGTGKKITLECSQTMGHDKMYWYQQDPGMELHLIHYSYGVNSTEKGDLSSESTVSRIRTEHFPLTLESARPSHTSQYLCASSDWRGGRLNNEQFFGPGTRLTVL.

V and J are TRBV6-5 and TRBJ2-5, with D possibly matching TRBD1 (6 bases). This CDR3 is built from 15 residues. V shed 5 bases and J shed 2 bases, with 15 bases lying between them. Germline-derived CDR1 and CDR2 are MNHEY and SVGAGI. In DNA form, the CDR3 reads TGTGCCAGCAGTACAGGGCAGGGGCTTCAAGAGACCCAGTACTTC. Translation gives CASSTGQGLQETQYF.

This chain connects TRBV7-9 to TRBJ2-5, with 8 bases aligning to TRBD2. This CDR3 has 13 residues. The germline V gene has CDR1 SEHNR and CDR2 FQNEAQ (reference sequence). Germline trimming cut 9 bases from V and 5 bases from J; bases unmatched to any gene: 8. CDR3 coding DNA: TGTGCCAGTCCGGGAGGGAGCGAGGAGACCCAGTACTTC. It codes for CASPGGSEETQYF.

Concerning this clone: The CDR3 ends on some other residue instead of the conserved phenylalanine or tryptophan, so this is likely a read error. The limits of the CDR3 on the DNA are not certain, so only TCRdb's listed CDR3 is given. The chain joins TRBV28 to TRBJ1-5; the tabulated D call, TRBD1, remains unverified against the DNA. The CDR3 is 12 residues long, counting both termini. Germline loops: CDR1 MDHEN, CDR2 SYDVKM. This chain's CDR3 is CASSFDRGPQVI.

This clone has more than one count but fewer than ten. Distinct nucleotide sequences in the sample also encode this CDR3. V gene TRBV7-9 combines with J gene TRBJ1-5; 10 positions agree with TRBD1. Germline V gene data show CDR1 as SEHNR and CDR2 as FQNEAQ (reference sequence). CDR3 length: 15 amino acids. Losses at the gene ends were 5 bases for V and 4 bases for J; bases not matched to a gene: 5. CDR3 amino acids: CASSLGTGVNQPQHF. CDR3 coding DNA: TGTGCCAGCAGCCTAGGGACAGGGGTTAATCAGCCCCAGCATTTT.

The sample holds a few counts of this clone. J is TRBJ2-4 and V is TRBV6-5; maybe TRBD1 (5 bases). The CDR3 extends over 16 amino acids. Germline loops: CDR1 MNHEY, CDR2 SVGAGI. Trimming pared 0 bases from V and 0 bases from J, leaving 9 bases between. CDR3 sequence: CASSYSRTPAKNIQYF. Here the CDR3 DNA reads TGTGCCAGCAGTTACTCGAGGACACCAGCCAAAAACATTCAGTACTTC.

This clone was counted once. The V call is TRBV5-1, the J call TRBJ2-1; D is undetermined. The CDR3 is made up of 16 amino acids. Germline CDR1 reads SGHRS; CDR2 reads YFSETQ. Deletions cut 4 bases from V and 1 base from J, with 15 bases between. Here the CDR3 reads CASSPSAGQSYNEQFF. Here the CDR3 DNA reads TGCGCCAGCAGCCCTTCCGCAGGTCAATCCTACAATGAGCAGTTCTTC. Filled out from reference TRBV5-1 and TRBJ2-1, the complete variable domain reads KAGVTQTPRYLIKTRGQQVTLSCSPISGHRSVSWYQQTPGQGLQFLFEYFSETQRNKGNFPGRFSGRQFSNSRSEMNVSTLELGDSALYLCASSPSAGQSYNEQFFGPGTRLTVL.

This clone was seen only a few times. The CDR3 nucleotides read TGTGCCAGCAGTTACTCGATACCCACTAACTACGAGCAGTACTTC. It codes for CASSYSIPTNYEQYF. The chain carries TRBV6-5 and TRBJ2-7, with D unclear. The CDR3 runs 15 residues. Trimming removed 0 bases from V and 3 bases from J, with 12 bases in between. Germline CDR1 and CDR2: MNHEY and SVGAGI.

This clone was seen a handful of times. This chain connects TRBV4-2 to TRBJ2-5; D uncertain. V was cut by 1 base and J by 4 bases, with 10 bases left in between. The germline CDR1 and CDR2 sequences are LGHNA and YNFKEQ. The CDR3 extends over 14 amino acids. The CDR3: CASSQGTLGETQYF. The DNA for the CDR3 is TGTGCCAGCAGCCAAGGCACCCTGGGAGAGACCCAGTACTTC.

The chain employs TRBV7-2 and TRBJ2-1; D might be TRBD2 (6 bases). Germline V gives CDR1 SGHTA, CDR2 FQGNSA. This CDR3 has 15 residues. The germline V and J ends were trimmed by 5 bases and 4 bases, with 15 bases remaining between them. The CDR3 is CASSPGTEPYNEQFF. Written as DNA, the CDR3 is TGTGCCAGCAGCCCCGGGACTGAACCTTACAATGAGCAGTTCTTC. The entire variable domain, with the rest obtained from reference TRBV7-2 and TRBJ2-1, is as follows: GAGVSQSPSNKVTEKGKDVELRCDPISGHTALYWYRQSLGQGLEFLIYFQGNSAPDKSGLPSDRFSAERTGGSVSTLTIQRTQQEDSAVYLCASSPGTEPYNEQFFGPGTRLTVL.

This clone has more than one count but fewer than ten. This rearrangement joins TRBV19 to TRBJ1-1, with D possibly being TRBD1 (6 bases). With 5 bases removed from V and 0 bases from J, the gap between germline ends came to 10 bases. Germline V lookup: CDR1 LNHDA, CDR2 SQIVND (reference sequence). The CDR3 spans 14 residues. The CDR3 coding sequence is TGTGCCAGTAGTCAGGACAGCTTGAACACTGAAGCTTTCTTT. Translating it yields CASSQDSLNTEAFF. The complete variable domain, with remaining parts taken from reference TRBV19 and TRBJ1-1, reads DGGITQSPKYLFRKEGQNVTLSCEQNLNHDAMYWYRQDPGQGLRLIYYSQIVNDFQKGDIAEGYSVSREKKESFPLTVTSAQKNPTAFYLCASSQDSLNTEAFFGQGTRLTVV.

This clone was seen a few times. The chain couples TRBV18 to TRBJ2-4; D is unclear. Germline-derived CDR1 and CDR2 are KGHSH and LQKENI. V was cut by 3 bases and J by 0 bases, with 15 bases left in between. CDR3 length: 17 residues. The CDR3 is CASSPTSGRLAKNIQYF. For the CDR3, the DNA is TGTGCCAGCTCACCGACGTCGGGCAGACTAGCCAAAAACATTCAGTACTTC.

The V call is TRBV11-2, the J call TRBJ2-3; TRBD2 matches 11 bases. CDR1 and CDR2 (germline): SGHAT, FQNNGV. V was pared by 4 bases and J by 0 bases, with 12 bases of the junction left unmatched. The CDR3 contains 19 residues. For the CDR3, the DNA is TGTGCCAGCAGCTACCCGACGCTAGCGGGGGGTACTAGCACAGATACGCAGTATTTT. Protein sequence: CASSYPTLAGGTSTDTQYF.

This clone was seen more than once but under ten times. The genes are TRBV7-9 and TRBJ2-2; the match to TRBD1 covers 7 bases. The CDR3 is 17 amino acids. Germline V gene sequence: CDR1 SEHNR, CDR2 FQNEAQ (reference sequence). With 4 bases clipped from V and 4 bases from J, the junction kept 12 bases outside the gene matches. CDR3 residues: CASSSGTAAPSTGELFF. The CDR3 DNA follows: TGTGCCAGCAGCTCCGGGACAGCCGCCCCGAGCACCGGGGAGCTGTTTTTT. The full variable domain, its missing parts supplied by reference TRBV7-9 and TRBJ2-2, is DTGVSQNPRHKITKRGQNVTFRCDPISEHNRLYWYRQTLGQGPEFLTYFQNEAQLEKSRLLSDRFSAERPKGSFSTLEIQRTEQGDSAMYLCASSSGTAAPSTGELFFGEGSRLTVL.

This clone has just a few counts. The chain links TRBV19 to TRBJ2-7; D tentatively fits TRBD1 or TRBD2 (5 bases each). V was clipped by 11 bases and J by 2 bases, with 16 bases between them. In germline, CDR1 is LNHDA, CDR2 SQIVND (reference sequence). The CDR3 consists of 13 residues. CDR3 amino acids: CAGWDAKAYEQYF. CDR3 in DNA: TGTGCCGGCTGGGACGCCAAAGCCTACGAGCAGTACTTC.

This rearrangement joins TRBV5-6 to TRBJ1-2; unclear D gene. The CDR3 has 13 residues. The germline V and J ends were trimmed by 0 bases and 4 bases, with 7 bases remaining between them. CDR1 and CDR2 from the germline V gene are SGHDT and YYEEEE. The CDR3: CASSLAAGYGYTF. The CDR3 bases are TGTGCCAGCAGCTTGGCCGCCGGCTATGGCTACACCTTC.

The CDR3 DNA sequence: TGTGCCAGCAGAAGGCGGGGGGCCGGGGATACGCAGTATTTT. This encodes CASRRRGAGDTQYF. The gene calls are TRBV27 and TRBJ2-3; 8 nucleotides align to TRBD2. The CDR3 spans 14 residues. Germline assignment: CDR1 MNHEY and CDR2 SMNVEV (reference sequence). J was trimmed by 6 bases and V by 6 bases; bases with no gene match: 8.

The chain employs TRBV29-1 and TRBJ2-3; 7 bases match TRBD1. The CDR3 is made up of 15 amino acids. The V gene's germline CDR1 is SQVTM and CDR2 ANQGSEA. V shed 7 bases, J shed 8 bases, and the junction held 18 bases outside the gene matches. The CDR3 region has the DNA TGCAGCGCCGACCTGACAGGGTCGCATTCCGGTACGCAGTATTTT. This sequence encodes CSADLTGSHSGTQYF.

The J gene is TRBJ2-3, the V gene TRBV7-2; 14 bases fit TRBD2. Per germline, CDR1 SGHTA and CDR2 FQGNSA. With 5 bases clipped from V and 5 bases from J, the junction kept 6 bases outside the gene matches. CDR3 length equals 16 residues. For the CDR3, the DNA is TGTGCCAGCAGCCTCGGACTAGCGGGGGGCAGAGATACGCAGTATTTT. Translation: CASSLGLAGGRDTQYF.

The chain recombines TRBV13 with TRBJ1-6; D is perhaps TRBD1 (5 bases). The ends were cut back, 5 bases at V and 10 bases at J, with 15 bases in the middle. This CDR3 region has 14 residues. CDR1 is PRHDT, CDR2 FYEKMQ, per germline (reference sequence). Written as DNA, the CDR3 is TGTGCCAGCAGCCTCCGAGGGGAGTCGTCACCCCTCCACTTT. This encodes CASSLRGESSPLHF. Using reference TRBV13 and TRBJ1-6 for the parts outside the CDR3, the full variable domain is AAGVIQSPRHLIKEKRETATLKCYPIPRHDTVYWYQQGPGQDPQFLISFYEKMQSDKGSIPDRFSAQQFSDYHSELNMSSLELGDSALYFCASSLRGESSPLHFGNGTRLTVT.